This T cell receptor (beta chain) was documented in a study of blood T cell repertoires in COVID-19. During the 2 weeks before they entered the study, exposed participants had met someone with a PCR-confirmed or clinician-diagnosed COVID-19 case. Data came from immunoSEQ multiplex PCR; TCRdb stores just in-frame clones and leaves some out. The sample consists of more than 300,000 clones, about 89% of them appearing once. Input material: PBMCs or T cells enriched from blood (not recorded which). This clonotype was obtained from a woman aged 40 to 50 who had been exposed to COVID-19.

The CDR3: CASSLWDSYQPQHF. CDR3 DNA sequence: TGTGCCAGCAGCTTGTGGGACAGCTATCAGCCCCAGCATTTT. The chain couples TRBV5-8 to TRBJ1-5, with 7 bases aligning to TRBD1. The CDR3 runs 14 residues. Trimming cost V 1 base and J 5 bases; bases outside gene matches: 3. The V gene's germline CDR1 is SGHTS and CDR2 YDEGEE.